This TCR beta chain was identified in a study of T-cell reconstitution after alpha-beta-depleted transplantation in children. Study results and limitations: Among T cells one year after transplant, newly produced cells accounted for most counts and diversity. Several hundred expanded graft clones reportedly gave rise to the alpha-beta T cells present about two months after transplant. Surviving recipient T cells and thymic progenitors produced the high day-60 TCRbeta diversity seen in some patients.

Germline CDR1 SGHRS, CDR2 YFSETQ. The length of the CDR3 is 11 residues. Trimming left V 2 bases short and J 9 bases short, with 6 bases between. Unique molecular identifiers were incorporated when the TCRbeta library was constructed. TCRdb reprocessed the PCR reads with MiXCR, giving one entry per CDR3 protein. The table includes 550,000 to 600,000 distinct CDR3 sequences, more than 20% detected once. A remark on this clonotype: Its antigen is not identified. A much larger clonotype is one base distant, so this may be a read error.

The source material was PBMCs, mostly from graft donor cells, sampled 360 days after TCRalphabeta/CD19-depleted stem cell transplant. This TCR derives from a boy younger than two who had a stem cell transplant for acute myeloid leukemia, so the T cells may come from the graft donor. V and J are TRBV5-1 and TRBJ2-1, with D hard to call. The CDR3, as DNA: TGCGCCAGCAGCTTCAAGGTTGAGCAGTTCTTC. This sequence encodes CASSFKVEQFF. The entire variable domain, with the rest obtained from reference TRBV5-1 and TRBJ2-1, is as follows: KAGVTQTPRYLIKTRGQQVTLSCSPISGHRSVSWYQQTPGQGLQFLFEYFSETQRNKGNFPGRFSGRQFSNSRSEMNVSTLELGDSALYLCASSFKVEQFFGPGTRLTVL.